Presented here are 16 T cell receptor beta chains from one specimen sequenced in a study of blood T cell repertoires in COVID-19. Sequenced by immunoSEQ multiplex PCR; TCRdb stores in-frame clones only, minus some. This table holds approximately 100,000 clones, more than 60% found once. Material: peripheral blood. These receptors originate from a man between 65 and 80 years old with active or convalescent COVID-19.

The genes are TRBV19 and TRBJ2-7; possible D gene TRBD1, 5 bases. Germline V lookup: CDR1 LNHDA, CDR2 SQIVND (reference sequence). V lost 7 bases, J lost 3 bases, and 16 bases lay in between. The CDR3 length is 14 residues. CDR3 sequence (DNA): TGTGCCAGTACCTCATCCCCCCAGGGCTACGAGCAGTACTTC. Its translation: CASTSSPQGYEQYF. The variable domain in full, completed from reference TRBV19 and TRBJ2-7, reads DGGITQSPKYLFRKEGQNVTLSCEQNLNHDAMYWYRQDPGQGLRLIYYSQIVNDFQKGDIAEGYSVSREKKESFPLTVTSAQKNPTAFYLCASTSSPQGYEQYFGPGTRLTVT.

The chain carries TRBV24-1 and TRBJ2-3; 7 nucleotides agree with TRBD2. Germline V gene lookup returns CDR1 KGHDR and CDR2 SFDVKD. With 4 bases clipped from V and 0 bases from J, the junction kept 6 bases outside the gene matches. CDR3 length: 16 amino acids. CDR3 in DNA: TGTGCCACCAGTGACTCTAGCGGTCTTAGCACAGATACGCAGTATTTT. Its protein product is CATSDSSGLSTDTQYF.

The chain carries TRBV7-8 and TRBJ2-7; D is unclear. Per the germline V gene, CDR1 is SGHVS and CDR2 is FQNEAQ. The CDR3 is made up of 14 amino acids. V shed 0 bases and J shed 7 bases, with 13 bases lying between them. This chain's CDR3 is CASSLALGRFEQYF. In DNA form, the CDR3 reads TGTGCCAGCAGCTTAGCCCTCGGTCGGTTTGAGCAGTACTTC.

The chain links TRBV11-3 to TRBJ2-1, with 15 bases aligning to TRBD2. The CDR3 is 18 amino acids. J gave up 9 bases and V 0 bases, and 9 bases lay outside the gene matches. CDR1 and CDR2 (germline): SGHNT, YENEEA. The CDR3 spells CASSLDPTGTSGRFEQFF. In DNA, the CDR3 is TGTGCCAGCAGCTTAGATCCCACCGGGACTAGCGGGAGGTTTGAGCAGTTCTTC.

The CDR3 DNA reads as TGTGCCAGCAGAGAAGGGGCGGCCTATGGCTACACCTTC. Its protein is CASREGAAYGYTF. The chain uses TRBV27 and TRBJ1-2; the D gene is possibly TRBD1 (5 bases). Germline CDR1 reads MNHEY; CDR2 reads SMNVEV (reference sequence). CDR3 size: 13 residues. The V end was cut by 6 bases, the J end by 4 bases, with 12 bases between.

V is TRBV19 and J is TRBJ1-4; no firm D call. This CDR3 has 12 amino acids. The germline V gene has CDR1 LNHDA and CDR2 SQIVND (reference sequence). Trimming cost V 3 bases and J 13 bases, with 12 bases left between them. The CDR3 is CASSIEEGGLFF. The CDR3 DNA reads TGTGCCAGTAGTATTGAGGAGGGAGGACTGTTTTTT.

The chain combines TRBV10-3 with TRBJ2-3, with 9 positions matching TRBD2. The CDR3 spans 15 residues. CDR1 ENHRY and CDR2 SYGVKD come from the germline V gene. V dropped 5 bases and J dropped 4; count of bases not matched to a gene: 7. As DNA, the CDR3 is TGTGCCATCAGTCCGGCTAGCGGGGAGGCAGATACGCAGTATTTT. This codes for CAISPASGEADTQYF.

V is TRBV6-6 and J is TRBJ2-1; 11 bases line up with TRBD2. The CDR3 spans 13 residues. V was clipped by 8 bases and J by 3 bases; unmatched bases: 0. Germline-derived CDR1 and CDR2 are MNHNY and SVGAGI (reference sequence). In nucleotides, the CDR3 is TGTGCCAGCGGGACTAGCGGCTACAATGAGCAGTTCTTC. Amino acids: CASGTSGYNEQFF.

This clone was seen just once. As DNA, the CDR3 is TGTGCCAGCAGGGTGCGGGGGGATAACACCGGGGAGCTGTTTTTT. This translates into CASRVRGDNTGELFF. The J gene is TRBJ2-2, the V gene TRBV5-4, with 8 positions matching TRBD2. V was clipped by 5 bases and J by 2 bases; unmatched bases: 5. CDR3 length: 15 residues. Per germline, CDR1 SGHNT and CDR2 YYREEE (reference sequence).

The CDR3 DNA reads TGTGCCAGCAGCTCTACAGGGACCGGGGAGCTGTTTTTT. Translating gives CASSSTGTGELFF. The V call is TRBV11-2, the J call TRBJ2-2; D is possibly TRBD1 (6 bases). V lost 4 bases, J lost 5 bases, and 8 bases lay in between. Germline V gene data show CDR1 as SGHAT and CDR2 as FQNNGV. The CDR3 loop spans 13 amino acids.

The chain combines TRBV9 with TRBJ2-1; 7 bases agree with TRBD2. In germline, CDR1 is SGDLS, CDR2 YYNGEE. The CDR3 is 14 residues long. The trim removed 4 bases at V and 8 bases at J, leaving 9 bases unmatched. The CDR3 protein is CASSIRAGMDEQFF. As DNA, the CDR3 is TGTGCCAGCAGCATCAGAGCGGGGATGGATGAGCAGTTCTTC.

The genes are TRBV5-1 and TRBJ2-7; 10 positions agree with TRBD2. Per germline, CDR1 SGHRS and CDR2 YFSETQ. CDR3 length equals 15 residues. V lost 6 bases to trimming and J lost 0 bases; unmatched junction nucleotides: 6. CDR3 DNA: TGCGCCAGCACCTTAGCGGGGGGTCACTCCTACGAGCAGTACTTC. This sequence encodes CASTLAGGHSYEQYF.

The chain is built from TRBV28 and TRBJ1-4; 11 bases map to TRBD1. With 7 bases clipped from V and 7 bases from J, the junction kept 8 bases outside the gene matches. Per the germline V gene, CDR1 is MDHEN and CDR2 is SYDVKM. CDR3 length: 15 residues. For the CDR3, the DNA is TGTGCCAGCACTTTGGGGGGACAGGGGGGTGAAAAACTGTTTTTT. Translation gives CASTLGGQGGEKLFF.

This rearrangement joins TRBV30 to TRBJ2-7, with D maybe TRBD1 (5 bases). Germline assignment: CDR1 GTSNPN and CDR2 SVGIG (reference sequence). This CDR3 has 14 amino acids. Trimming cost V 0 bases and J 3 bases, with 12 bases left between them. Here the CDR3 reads CAWSVQQGRYEQYF. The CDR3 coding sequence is TGTGCCTGGAGTGTACAGCAGGGTCGCTACGAGCAGTACTTC.

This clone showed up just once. The CDR3 DNA reads TGTGCCAGCAGTTTCGGGACACCTTATGGCTACACCTTC. This gives the protein CASSFGTPYGYTF. The V gene is TRBV12-3 or TRBV12-4, the J gene TRBJ1-2; TRBD1 might be the D (6 bases). The CDR3 has 13 amino acids. Trimming removed 3 bases from V and 5 bases from J, with 10 bases in between.

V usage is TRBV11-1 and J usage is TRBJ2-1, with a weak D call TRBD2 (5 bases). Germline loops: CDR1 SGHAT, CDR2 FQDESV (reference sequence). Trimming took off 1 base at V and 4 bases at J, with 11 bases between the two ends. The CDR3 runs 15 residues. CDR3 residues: CASSLGLNPYNEQFF. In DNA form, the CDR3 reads TGTGCCAGCAGCTTAGGACTAAACCCATACAATGAGCAGTTCTTC.